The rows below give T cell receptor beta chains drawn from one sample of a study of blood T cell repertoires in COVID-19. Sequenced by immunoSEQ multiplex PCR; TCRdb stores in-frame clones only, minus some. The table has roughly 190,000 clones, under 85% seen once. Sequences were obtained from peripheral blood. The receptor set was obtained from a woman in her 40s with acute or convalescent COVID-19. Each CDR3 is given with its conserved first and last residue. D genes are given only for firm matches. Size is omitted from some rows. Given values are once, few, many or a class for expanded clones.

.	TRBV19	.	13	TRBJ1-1	CASSISPQAEAFF	TGTGCCAGTAGTATATCCCCGCAGGCTGAAGCTTTCTTT
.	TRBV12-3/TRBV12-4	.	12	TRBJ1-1	CASSPRGTEAFF	TGTGCCAGCAGCCCCCGGGGCACTGAAGCTTTCTTT
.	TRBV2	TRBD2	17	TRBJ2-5	CASSDGGGGIFGETQYF	TGTGCCAGCAGTGACGGAGGCGGGGGGATTTTCGGAGAGACCCAGTACTTC
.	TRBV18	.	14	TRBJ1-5	CASSRRDSNQPQHF	TGTGCCAGCTCACGAAGAGATAGCAATCAGCCCCAGCATTTT
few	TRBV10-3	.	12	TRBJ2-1	CAASQGVNEQFF	TGTGCCGCCAGCCAGGGTGTTAATGAGCAGTTCTTC
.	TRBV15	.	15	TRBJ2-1	CATSKVGDPGNEQFF	TGTGCCACCAGCAAGGTGGGAGACCCGGGAAATGAGCAGTTCTTC
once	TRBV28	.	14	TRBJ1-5	CASSPAGYNQPQHF	TGTGCCAGCAGTCCCGCGGGTTACAATCAGCCCCAGCATTTT
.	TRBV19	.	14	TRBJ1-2	CASSRSAGAYGYTF	TGTGCCAGTAGTAGGTCAGCGGGAGCTTATGGCTACACCTTC
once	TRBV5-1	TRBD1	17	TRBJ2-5	CASSLVSGQGASETQYF	TGCGCCAGCAGCTTGGTATCCGGACAGGGGGCTTCAGAGACCCAGTACTTC
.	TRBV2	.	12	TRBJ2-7	CASHARREEQYF	TGTGCCAGCCACGCGCGTCGGGAGGAGCAGTACTTC
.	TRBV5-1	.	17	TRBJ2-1	CASSLQIASSSYNEQFF	TGCGCCAGCAGCTTGCAGATAGCCTCCAGCTCCTACAATGAGCAGTTCTTC
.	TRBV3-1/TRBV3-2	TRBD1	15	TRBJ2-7	CASSPRRTGGREQYF	TGTGCCAGCAGCCCCCGTCGGACAGGGGGGCGCGAGCAGTACTTC
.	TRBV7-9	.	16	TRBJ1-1	CASSPPGEGRGTEAFF	TGTGCCAGCAGCCCACCCGGCGAGGGTAGAGGCACTGAAGCTTTCTTT
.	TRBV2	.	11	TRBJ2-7	CASSSSYEQYF	TGTGCCAGCAGCAGCTCCTACGAGCAGTACTTC
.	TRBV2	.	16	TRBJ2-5	CASQKGGGVRGETQYF	TGTGCCAGCCAAAAAGGGGGCGGGGTCAGAGGGGAGACCCAGTACTTC
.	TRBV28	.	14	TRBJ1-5	CASSSGNLYQPQHF	TGTGCCAGCTCTTCAGGAAATCTATATCAGCCCCAGCATTTT
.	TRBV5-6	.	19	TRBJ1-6	CASSPGDVIGLSYNSPLHF	TGTGCCAGCAGCCCAGGGGATGTGATTGGGCTCTCCTATAATTCACCCCTCCACTTT
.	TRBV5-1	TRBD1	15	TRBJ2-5	CASSRGTGSQETQYF	TGCGCCAGCAGCCGGGGGACAGGTTCTCAAGAGACCCAGTACTTC
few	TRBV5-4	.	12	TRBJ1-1	CASSSAGGRAFF	TGTGCCAGCAGCTCCGCGGGGGGTCGCGCTTTCTTT
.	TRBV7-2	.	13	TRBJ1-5	CASSLAQYQPQHF	TGTGCCAGCAGCTTAGCCCAGTATCAGCCCCAGCATTTT
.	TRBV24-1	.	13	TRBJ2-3	CATEGQGTDTQYF	TGTGCCACCGAAGGGCAGGGGACAGATACGCAGTATTTT
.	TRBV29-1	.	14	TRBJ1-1	CSVEERNRATEAFF	TGCAGCGTTGAAGAGCGAAATCGAGCAACTGAAGCTTTCTTT
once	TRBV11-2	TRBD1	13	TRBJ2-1	CASSRRGFNEQFF	TGTGCCAGCAGCCGCAGGGGGTTCAATGAGCAGTTCTTC
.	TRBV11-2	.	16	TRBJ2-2	CASSFGQGNGAGELFF	TGTGCCAGCAGCTTTGGGCAGGGAAATGGGGCCGGGGAGCTGTTTTTT
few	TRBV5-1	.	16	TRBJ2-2	CASSGGGTTNTGELFF	TGCGCCAGCAGCGGTGGGGGGACCACGAACACCGGGGAGCTGTTTTTT
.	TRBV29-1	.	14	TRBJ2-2	CSVVTGDRIGELFF	TGCAGCGTTGTTACAGGTGATCGTATCGGGGAGCTGTTTTTT
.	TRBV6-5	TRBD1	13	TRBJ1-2	CASSYSPGGGYTF	TGTGCCAGCAGTTACTCCCCAGGGGGCGGCTACACCTTC
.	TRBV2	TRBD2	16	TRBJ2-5	CASSELSGGAGETQYF	TGTGCCAGCAGTGAACTTTCCGGGGGGGCCGGAGAGACCCAGTACTTC
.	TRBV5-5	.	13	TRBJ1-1	CASSFAGDTEAFF	TGTGCCAGCAGCTTCGCGGGGGACACTGAAGCTTTCTTT
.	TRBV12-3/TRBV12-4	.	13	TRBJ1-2	CASSSTENYGYTF	TGTGCCAGCAGTTCGACAGAGAACTATGGCTACACCTTC
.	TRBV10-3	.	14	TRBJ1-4	CAISEPGKNEKLFF	TGTGCCATCAGTGAGCCCGGGAAAAATGAAAAACTGTTTTTT
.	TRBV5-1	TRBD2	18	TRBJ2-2	CASSLISTAGGNTGELFF	TGCGCCAGCAGCCTCATTAGCACGGCGGGAGGGAACACCGGGGAGCTGTTTTTT
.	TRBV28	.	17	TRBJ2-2	CASSRRGEITNTGELFF	TGTGCCAGCAGCCGCCGGGGAGAAATTACTAACACCGGGGAGCTGTTTTTT
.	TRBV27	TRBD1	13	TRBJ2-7	CASSDRATYEQYF	TGTGCCAGTTCGGACAGGGCAACCTACGAGCAGTACTTC